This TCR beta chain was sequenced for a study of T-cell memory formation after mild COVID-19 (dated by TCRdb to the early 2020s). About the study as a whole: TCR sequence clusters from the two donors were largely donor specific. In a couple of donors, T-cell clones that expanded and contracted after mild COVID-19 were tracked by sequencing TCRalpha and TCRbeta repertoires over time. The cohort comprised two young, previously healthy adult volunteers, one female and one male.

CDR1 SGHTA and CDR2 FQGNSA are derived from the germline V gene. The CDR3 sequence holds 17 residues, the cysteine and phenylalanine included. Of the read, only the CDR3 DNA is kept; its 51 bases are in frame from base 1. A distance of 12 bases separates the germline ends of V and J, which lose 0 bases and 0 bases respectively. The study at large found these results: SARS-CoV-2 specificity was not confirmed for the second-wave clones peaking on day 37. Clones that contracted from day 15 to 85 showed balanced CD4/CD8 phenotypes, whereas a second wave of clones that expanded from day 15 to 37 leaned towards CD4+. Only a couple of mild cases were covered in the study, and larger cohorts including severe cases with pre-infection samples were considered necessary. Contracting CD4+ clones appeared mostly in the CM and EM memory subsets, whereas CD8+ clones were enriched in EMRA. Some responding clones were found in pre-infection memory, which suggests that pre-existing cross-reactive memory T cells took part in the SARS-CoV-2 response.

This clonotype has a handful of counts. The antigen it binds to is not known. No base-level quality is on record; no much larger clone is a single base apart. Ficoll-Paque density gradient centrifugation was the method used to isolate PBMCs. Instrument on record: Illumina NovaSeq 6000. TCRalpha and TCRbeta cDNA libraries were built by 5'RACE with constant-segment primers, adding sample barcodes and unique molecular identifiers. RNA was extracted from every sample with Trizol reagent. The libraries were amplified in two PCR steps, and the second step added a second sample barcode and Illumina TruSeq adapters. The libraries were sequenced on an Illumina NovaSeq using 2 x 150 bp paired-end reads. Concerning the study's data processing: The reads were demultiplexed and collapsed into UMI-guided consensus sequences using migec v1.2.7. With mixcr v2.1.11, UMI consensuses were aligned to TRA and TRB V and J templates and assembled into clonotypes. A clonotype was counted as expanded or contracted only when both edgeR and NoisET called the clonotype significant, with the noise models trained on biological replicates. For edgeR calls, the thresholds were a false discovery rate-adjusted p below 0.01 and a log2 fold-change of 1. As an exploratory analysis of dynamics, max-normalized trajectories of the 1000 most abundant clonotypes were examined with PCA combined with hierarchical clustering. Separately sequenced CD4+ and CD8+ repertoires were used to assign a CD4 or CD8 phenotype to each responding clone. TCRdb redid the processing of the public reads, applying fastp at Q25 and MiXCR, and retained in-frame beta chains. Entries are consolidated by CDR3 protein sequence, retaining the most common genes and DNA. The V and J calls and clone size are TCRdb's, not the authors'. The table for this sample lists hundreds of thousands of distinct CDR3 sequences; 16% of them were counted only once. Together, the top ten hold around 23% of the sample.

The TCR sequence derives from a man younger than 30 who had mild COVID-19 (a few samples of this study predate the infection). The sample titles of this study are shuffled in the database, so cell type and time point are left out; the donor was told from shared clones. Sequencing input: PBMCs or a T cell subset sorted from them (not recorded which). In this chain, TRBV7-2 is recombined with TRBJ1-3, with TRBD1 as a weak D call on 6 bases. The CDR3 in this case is CASSLAGTSSSGNTIYF. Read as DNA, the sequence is TGTGCCAGCAGCTTAGCGGGGACATCGAGCTCTGGAAACACCATATATTTT.